This entry lists 2 T cell receptor beta chains sequenced from one sample in a study of monozygotic twins with inflammatory bowel disease. TCRdb re-called the 5' RACE reads and catalogs CDR3 proteins one per entry, DNA excluded. The sample includes a few hundred thousand distinct CDR3 sequences. The material sequenced was blood. The receptors were gathered from a human donor with ulcerative colitis or Crohn's disease, or a healthy co-twin of an affected twin (not recorded which).

The CDR3 loop reads CASSPGLAGVSETQYF. The genes are TRBV5-1 and TRBJ2-5; there is no DNA to check the TCRdb D call of TRBD2. The length of the CDR3 is 16 residues. CDR1 is SGHRS and CDR2 is YFSETQ in the germline V gene.

This rearrangement joins TRBV20-1 to TRBJ2-1; with no DNA, the TCRdb D assignment of TRBD2 cannot be verified. The germline CDR1 and CDR2 sequences are DFQATT and SNEGSKA (reference sequence). The CDR3 consists of 15 residues. Here the CDR3 reads CSLAGGPSSYNEQFF.